The 26 T cell receptor beta chains listed next were all sequenced from one sample in a study of neurological immune-mediated disorders (dated by TCRdb to the late 2010s). The library relied on 5' RACE. The instrument was an Illumina HiSeq 2500. Through fastp at Q25 and MiXCR, TCRdb rebuilt clones from the public reads, retaining in-frame beta chains. Records with the same CDR3 protein are collapsed into one entry carrying the most frequent genes and DNA. This sample comprises tens of thousands of distinct CDR3 sequences, around 2.5% of them detected only once. Less than 3% of the sample is held by the ten biggest clonotypes. The source material was PBMCs. Receptor source: a man aged 45-65 years with multiple sclerosis.

The chain links TRBV29-1 to TRBJ1-6, with 8 bases matching TRBD1. This CDR3 comprises 13 residues. Germline V lookup: CDR1 SQVTM, CDR2 ANQGSEA. V lost 6 bases, J lost 5 bases, and 3 bases stayed unmatched. DNA for the CDR3: TGCAGCGTGAAGACAGGGGATAATTCACCCCTCCACTTT. Translation gives CSVKTGDNSPLHF.

There are many counts of this clonotype. The genes are TRBV7-3 and TRBJ2-1; D is possibly TRBD1 (6 bases). With 3 bases removed from V and 7 bases from J, the gap between germline ends came to 43 bases. Looked up from germline, CDR1 is SGHTA and CDR2 is FQGTGA. This CDR3 contains 24 residues. The CDR3 loop reads CASSFMSSGDSRAKDTQGGNEQFF. In DNA form, the CDR3 reads TGTGCCAGCAGCTTCATGTCGTCCGGTGACTCCCGGGCAAAAGATACCCAAGGGGGTAATGAGCAGTTCTTC.

This clonotype was detected many times. The chain combines TRBV5-1 with TRBJ1-4, with TRBD1 matching 8 bases. The CDR3 has 14 residues. The junction had 4 bases not matched to a gene; V was cut back by 2 bases and J by 7 bases. Germline V gives CDR1 SGHRS, CDR2 YFSETQ. CDR3 amino acids: CASSFGQGAEKLFF. The CDR3, as DNA: TGCGCCAGCAGCTTTGGACAGGGCGCTGAAAAACTGTTTTTT.

Ten or more counts support this clonotype. The chain combines TRBV7-7 with TRBJ2-3, with 10 bases fitting TRBD1. Germline CDR1 reads SSHAT; CDR2 reads FNYEAQ (reference sequence). Germline trimming cut 6 bases from V and 1 base from J; bases unmatched to any gene: 4. This CDR3 contains 15 residues. The CDR3 region is CASSSGTGGTDTQYF. In DNA, the CDR3 is TGTGCCAGCAGTTCCGGGACAGGGGGCACAGATACGCAGTATTTT.

This clonotype was seen many times. The chain links TRBV10-3 to TRBJ1-5; D is unresolved. The germline V gene encodes CDR1 ENHRY and CDR2 SYGVKD. V gave up 4 bases and J gave up 2 bases, with 6 bases separating them. The CDR3 sequence is 13 residues long. DNA of the CDR3: TGTGCCATCAGTGGGCAAGGCAATCAGCCCCAGCATTTT. Translated: CAISGQGNQPQHF.

This clonotype occurred a few times. The rearrangement joins TRBV7-2 to TRBJ2-1; 7 bases agree with TRBD2. Germline trimming cut 6 bases from V and 8 bases from J; bases unmatched to any gene: 10. Germline CDR1 SGHTA, CDR2 FQGNSA. The CDR3 runs to 14 residues. CDR3 sequence (DNA): TGTGCCAGCAGGCCCATGACTAGCTCCGATGAGCAGTTCTTC. This translates into CASRPMTSSDEQFF.

This clonotype has a count of ten or more. This chain uses TRBV15 with TRBJ2-1, with TRBD2 matching 9 bases. The V segment lost 0 bases and the J segment 4 bases; nucleotides outside the gene matches: 4. Germline V gene lookup returns CDR1 LNHNV and CDR2 YYDKDF (reference sequence). The CDR3 has 16 residues. The CDR3 bases are TGTGCCACCAGCAGAGATAGCGGGGGCCTTTACAATGAGCAGTTCTTC. This encodes CATSRDSGGLYNEQFF.

There are many counts of this clonotype. The J gene is TRBJ2-5, the V gene TRBV7-2, with 7 bases matching TRBD2. V trimming: 1 base; J trimming: 3 bases; junction bases outside the gene matches: 2. This CDR3 has 14 residues. Germline lookup yields CDR1 SGHTA and CDR2 FQGNSA. In DNA form, the CDR3 reads TGTGCCAGCAGCTTAGTGGGACTAAAAGAGACCCAGTACTTC. As protein: CASSLVGLKETQYF.

This clonotype was recorded many times. This CDR3 is CSVGGTAGNTIYF. CDR3 in DNA: TGCAGCGTTGGTGGGACAGCCGGAAACACCATATATTTT. The V call is TRBV29-1, the J call TRBJ1-3, with TRBD1 matching over 7 bases. CDR1 and CDR2 from the germline V gene are SQVTM and ANQGSEA. Trimming removed 4 bases from V and 4 bases from J; junction bases left unmatched: 4. The CDR3 is 13 amino acids.

This clonotype appeared a few times. The rearrangement uses TRBV7-6 and TRBJ2-1, with D unclear. Trimming stripped 2 bases from V and 10 bases from J, with 9 bases between. There are 12 residues in the CDR3. Per germline, CDR1 SGHVS and CDR2 FNYEAQ. The CDR3 DNA is TGTGCCAGCAGCTTATGGGGTATCGAGCAGTTCTTC. It is translated as CASSLWGIEQFF.

This clonotype was found many times. The chain links TRBV5-1 to TRBJ2-1; TRBD1 agrees at 8 bases. Germline CDR1 and CDR2: SGHRS and YFSETQ. CDR3 size: 15 residues. With V trimmed by 2 bases and J by 4 bases, 5 bases remained unmatched. In nucleotides, the CDR3 is TGCGCCAGCAGCTTCCGACAGGGGACTTACAATGAGCAGTTCTTC. It specifies CASSFRQGTYNEQFF.

There are many counts of this clonotype. The chain recombines TRBV7-2 with TRBJ2-5; D gene ambiguous. The V gene lost 1 base and the J gene lost 5 bases, with 11 bases spanning the gap. CDR3 length: 14 amino acids. From germline, CDR1 is SGHTA and CDR2 FQGNSA. For the CDR3, the DNA is TGTGCCAGCAGCTTAGAAGGTGGAATGGAGACCCAGTACTTC. It translates to CASSLEGGMETQYF.

In its sample, this clonotype ranks as medium-sized (0.01 to 0.1%). The V gene is TRBV29-1, the J gene TRBJ1-2, with D possibly being TRBD1 (6 bases). V shed 3 bases and J shed 7 bases, with 9 bases lying between them. This CDR3 spans 11 amino acids. Germline V gives CDR1 SQVTM, CDR2 ANQGSEA. CDR3 sequence (DNA): TGCAGCGTTGAGTCCAGGGGTGGCTACACCTTC. Its protein product is CSVESRGGYTF.

This clonotype was seen many times. V gene TRBV6-6 combines with J gene TRBJ1-2; D is perhaps TRBD1 (6 bases). The CDR3 is 15 residues long. Germline V lookup: CDR1 MNHNY, CDR2 SVGAGI (reference sequence). V dropped 2 bases and J dropped 8 bases, with 18 bases sitting between them. CDR3 in amino acids: CASSYGGTSVGGYTF. DNA for the CDR3: TGTGCCAGCAGTTACGGGGGCACCTCGGTTGGGGGCTACACCTTC.

This clonotype was seen ten or more times. V is TRBV29-1 and J is TRBJ2-7; 7 bases fit TRBD1. The V gene end was trimmed by 5 bases and the J gene end by 7 bases; junction bases not matched to a gene: 8. Germline CDR1 and CDR2: SQVTM and ANQGSEA. This CDR3 has 12 residues. CDR3 coding DNA: TGCAGCGTTCTTATAGGGGGCGCGGAGCAGTACTTC. Translation gives CSVLIGGAEQYF.

This clonotype came up many times. The V gene is TRBV12-3 or TRBV12-4, the J gene TRBJ2-5; 10 nucleotides agree with TRBD1. V shed 7 bases, J shed 5 bases, and the junction held 7 bases outside the gene matches. CDR3 length: 14 amino acids. This CDR3 reads CASNPGQGLETQYF. The DNA for the CDR3 is TGTGCCAGCAACCCGGGACAGGGGTTGGAGACCCAGTACTTC.

At least ten counts were recorded for this clonotype. This sequence joins TRBV3-1 and TRBJ2-7; D possibly corresponds to TRBD2 (6 bases). Trimming took off 5 bases at V and 5 bases at J, with 13 bases between the two ends. This CDR3 region has 13 residues. Per the germline V gene, CDR1 is LGHDT and CDR2 is YNNKEL (reference sequence). The CDR3 spells CASSYSGGDEQYF. The CDR3 bases are TGTGCCAGCAGCTATAGCGGAGGGGACGAGCAGTACTTC.

This clonotype was recorded many times. This chain uses TRBV10-3 with TRBJ2-3; D remains ambiguous. This CDR3 is 18 amino acids long. V lost 10 bases, J lost 1 base, and 27 bases lay in between. Germline V gene sequence: CDR1 ENHRY, CDR2 SYGVKD. The CDR3 region is CANSPGLSGDVGTDTQYF. The DNA of the CDR3 is TGTGCCAACTCGCCGGGCCTATCAGGTGATGTCGGCACAGATACGCAGTATTTT.

This clonotype was seen more than once but under ten times. For the CDR3, the DNA is TGTGCCAGCAGTGAGGAGACAGGATACTATGGCTACACCTTC. Protein product: CASSEETGYYGYTF. V is TRBV25-1 and J is TRBJ1-2; D possibly corresponds to TRBD1 (6 bases). There are 14 residues in the CDR3. Germline lookup yields CDR1 MGHDK and CDR2 SYGVNS. V was clipped by 3 bases and J by 3 bases, with 11 bases between them.

This clonotype has a count of ten or more. J is TRBJ2-1 and V is TRBV14; 7 nucleotides agree with TRBD1. CDR3 size: 12 residues. Germline CDR1 and CDR2: SGHDN and FVKESK. V lost 1 base and J lost 10; bases outside the gene matches: 1. CDR3 protein: CASSQGTGEQFF. CDR3 nucleotide sequence: TGTGCCAGCAGCCAAGGGACAGGAGAGCAGTTCTTC.

This clonotype has more than one count but fewer than ten. The chain recombines TRBV2 with TRBJ1-5; no firm D call. V shed 5 bases and J shed 1 base, with 12 bases lying between them. The CDR3 runs to 15 residues. Germline V lookup: CDR1 SNHLY, CDR2 FYNNEI. CDR3 in amino acids: CASSPMRESNQPQHF. In DNA, the CDR3 is TGTGCCAGCAGTCCAATGCGGGAAAGCAATCAGCCCCAGCATTTT.

This clonotype was found many times. The junction departs from the called germline gene at one end, perhaps through a read error. The rearrangement links TRBV11-3 to TRBJ1-6; tentative D call: TRBD1 (5 bases). The CDR3 totals 14 residues. Germline CDR1 is SGHNT and CDR2 is YENEEA. The CDR3 nucleotides read TGTGCCAGCAGCTTGCAGGGTCGAAATTCACCCCTCAACTTT. Translation gives CASSLQGRNSPLNF.

Notes on this clonotype: The CDR3 ends on some other residue instead of the conserved phenylalanine or tryptophan, so this is likely a read error. V is TRBV18 and J is TRBJ1-2, with a weak D call TRBD1 (6 bases). Germline CDR1 and CDR2: KGHSH and LQKENI. V lost 5 bases to trimming and J lost 6 bases, with 13 bases between them. The CDR3 length is 13 residues. The DNA of the CDR3 is TGTGCCAGCTCAAGGCCGGGGGGCGATGGCTACACCAAC. The encoded protein is CASSRPGGDGYTN.

This clonotype has at least ten counts. This rearrangement joins TRBV12-3 or TRBV12-4 to TRBJ1-3, with D unresolved. The length of the CDR3 is 14 residues. Trimming took off 5 bases at V and 1 base at J, with 9 bases between the two ends. The CDR3 nucleotides read TGTGCCAGCAGTCGGACCGGTTCTGGAAACACCATATATTTT. Its translation is CASSRTGSGNTIYF.

This clonotype has a count of ten or more. The chain combines TRBV3-1 with TRBJ2-1, with TRBD2 matching 8 bases. The CDR3 runs to 16 residues. CDR1 and CDR2 (germline): LGHDT, YNNKEL (reference sequence). Losses at the gene ends were 3 bases for V and 6 bases for J; bases not matched to a gene: 10. The CDR3 is CASSQEGTRISNEQFF. The CDR3 DNA follows: TGTGCCAGCAGCCAGGAGGGGACTAGGATAAGCAATGAGCAGTTCTTC.

This clonotype was recorded at least ten times. The chain recombines TRBV2 with TRBJ2-7; D gene uncertain. V was cut by 6 bases and J by 6 bases, with 30 bases left in between. Germline loops: CDR1 SNHLY, CDR2 FYNNEI. The CDR3 totals 18 residues. CDR3 region: CASRVGKRLALTSGEQYF. For the CDR3, the DNA is TGTGCCAGCAGGGTCGGAAAGAGATTAGCCTTAACATCTGGCGAGCAGTACTTC.